These T cell receptor beta chains were read from a single sample in a study of shared clonotypes between healthy human individuals. Sequencing used immunoSEQ multiplex PCR; TCRdb keeps in-frame clones, though not all of them. The sample shows 2 million to 2.5 million clones, under 95% of them seen only once. The specimen was naive CD4+ T cells from PBMCs. These receptors originate from a man aged 18 to 30 in good health. Some clones in this sample may be carry-over from other donors' samples. Both conserved end residues are part of each CDR3. The D gene is left open where the match is weak. Clone size is not always given. Where it is, it says once, few, many or a class for expanded clones.

. TRBJ2-2 TRBV18 . CASSQNGGSNTGELFF TGTGCCAGCTCACAGAACGGGGGCTCGAACACCGGGGAGCTGTTTTTT
once TRBJ1-1 TRBV2 TRBD1 CARTGDVNTEAFF TGTGCCAGAACAGGGGACGTTAACACTGAAGCTTTCTTT
. TRBJ1-3 TRBV28 . CASTYGNTIYF TGTGCCAGCACCTATGGAAACACCATATATTTT
. TRBJ2-7 TRBV6-5 . CASSFGEKQYF TGTGCCAGCAGCTTTGGGGAAAAGCAGTACTTC
. TRBJ2-3 TRBV18 TRBD2 CASSSLASGGTDTQYF TGTGCCAGCTCATCTCTAGCTAGCGGAGGCACAGATACGCAGTATTTT
. TRBJ1-1 TRBV30 . CAAHRASEAFF TGCGCAGCACACAGGGCCTCTGAAGCTTTCTTT
. TRBJ2-1 TRBV5-8 . CASGLRAGRQGEQFF TGTGCCAGCGGACTTCGGGCGGGACGACAGGGTGAGCAGTTCTTC
. TRBJ1-3 TRBV6-5 . CASSYGSSGNTIYF TGTGCCAGCAGTTACGGGAGCTCTGGAAACACCATATATTTT
. TRBJ2-7 TRBV5-1 . CASSFQGYEQYF TGCGCCAGCAGCTTCCAGGGATACGAGCAGTACTTC
. TRBJ2-3 TRBV6-1 . CASRPSLSSTDTQYF TGTGCCAGCAGGCCCAGCCTTTCTAGCACAGATACGCAGTATTTT
. TRBJ1-2 TRBV18 . CASSYAGDPNYGYTF TGTGCCAGCTCTTACGCAGGGGATCCTAACTATGGCTACACCTTC
once TRBJ1-5 TRBV28 . CASSSGGEGTQPQHF TGTGCCAGCAGTTCGGGGGGGGAGGGAACTCAGCCCCAGCATTTT
. TRBJ2-3 TRBV27 . CASSYYRADTQYF TGTGCCAGCAGTTATTACCGCGCAGATACGCAGTATTTT
once TRBJ2-3 TRBV5-1 TRBD1 CASSFGQASTDTQYF TGCGCCAGCAGCTTTGGACAGGCTAGCACAGATACGCAGTATTTT
. TRBJ2-3 TRBV7-6 TRBD2 CASSRGLAGAGDTQYF TGTGCCAGCAGCCGGGGACTAGCGGGAGCGGGTGATACGCAGTATTTT
. TRBJ1-1 TRBV6-1 . CASTPGGSPLVAFF TGTGCCAGCACCCCCGGCGGCAGCCCTCTGGTAGCTTTCTTT
. TRBJ2-2 TRBV19 . CASKLLGGNTGELFF TGTGCCAGTAAGCTACTCGGAGGAAACACCGGGGAGCTGTTTTTT
once TRBJ2-1 TRBV9 TRBD2 CASSHSRLAGVGYNEQFF TGTGCCAGCAGCCACTCCCGACTAGCGGGAGTGGGCTACAATGAGCAGTTCTTC
. TRBJ2-7 TRBV7-2 . CASSRTGLGPYEQYF TGTGCCAGCAGCCGCACCGGGCTCGGGCCCTACGAGCAGTACTTC
. TRBJ2-3 TRBV5-1 . CASSLVDPLTDTQYF TGCGCCAGCAGCTTGGTGGACCCTCTAACAGATACGCAGTATTTT
once TRBJ2-7 TRBV11-2 . CASSPQGQGARGGWYF TGTGCCAGCAGCCCCCAAGGCCAAGGGGCCAGGGGAGGGTGGTACTTC
once TRBJ1-3 TRBV5-4 . CASSRQPGNTIYF TGTGCCAGCAGTCGGCAGCCTGGAAACACCATATATTTT
. TRBJ1-1 TRBV6-1 . CASSEARGGMNTEAFF TGTGCCAGCAGTGAAGCGAGGGGGGGGATGAACACTGAAGCTTTCTTT
. TRBJ1-2 TRBV27 . CASSRDGSFEGYTF TGTGCCAGCAGCCGGGACGGATCCTTCGAAGGCTACACCTTC
. TRBJ1-4 TRBV6-5 . CASSREGPNEKLFF TGTGCCAGCAGCCGAGAGGGGCCCAATGAAAAACTGTTTTTT
. TRBJ2-7 TRBV21-1 . CASSKGWDRGVDDYEQYF TGTGCCAGCAGCAAAGGTTGGGACAGGGGCGTAGATGATTACGAGCAGTACTTC
. TRBJ2-2 TRBV11-2 . CASSANWGTSNTGELFF TGTGCCAGCAGCGCCAATTGGGGGACATCGAACACCGGGGAGCTGTTTTTT
. TRBJ2-7 TRBV5-4 TRBD2 CASSRNSGRDFDEQYF TGTGCCAGCAGCAGAAATAGCGGGAGAGATTTCGACGAGCAGTACTTC
. TRBJ2-3 TRBV7-2 TRBD2 CASSLVSGTSGRNTQYF TGTGCCAGCAGCTTAGTTAGCGGGACTAGCGGGAGAAATACGCAGTATTTT
once TRBJ1-1 TRBV27 TRBD1 CASRTGVGGTEAFF TGTGCCAGCAGGACAGGGGTGGGAGGAACTGAAGCTTTCTTT
. TRBJ2-1 TRBV20-1 . CSARDRGEQFF TGCAGTGCTAGAGATCGGGGTGAGCAGTTCTTC
once TRBJ1-4 TRBV9 . CASNLQGIPNEKLFF TGTGCCAGCAACCTACAAGGGATCCCAAATGAAAAACTGTTTTTT
. TRBJ1-5 TRBV18 . CASSAQTASNQPQHF TGTGCCAGCTCGGCGCAGACAGCTAGCAATCAGCCCCAGCATTTT
. TRBJ1-3 TRBV28 TRBD1 CASRQGAGNTIYF TGTGCCAGCAGACAGGGGGCTGGAAACACCATATATTTT
few TRBJ2-2 TRBV2 TRBD2 CASILAENTGELFF TGTGCCAGCATACTAGCGGAGAACACCGGGGAGCTGTTTTTT
. TRBJ1-5 TRBV2 TRBD1 CASRVRGGQPQHF TGTGCCAGCAGGGTCAGGGGGGGACAGCCCCAGCATTTT
once TRBJ2-1 TRBV28 TRBD1 CASRPRTGKSYEQFF TGTGCCAGCAGACCCCGGACAGGGAAAAGCTATGAGCAGTTCTTC
. TRBJ1-5 TRBV27 . CASSSKTGRDSNQPQHF TGTGCCAGCAGTTCCAAAACTGGCAGAGATAGCAATCAGCCCCAGCATTTT
. TRBJ2-5 TRBV7-8 . CASSYEAYSETQYF TGTGCCAGCAGCTACGAGGCCTACAGCGAGACCCAGTACTTC
. TRBJ2-7 TRBV11-2 TRBD2 CASSSERLAGVDEQYF TGTGCCAGCAGCTCCGAGAGGCTAGCGGGAGTCGACGAGCAGTACTTC
. TRBJ2-3 TRBV4-3 . CASSQSARATQYF TGCGCCAGCAGCCAATCGGCCCGGGCTACGCAGTATTTT
. TRBJ2-1 TRBV19 TRBD2 CASSFPTSGDYNEQFF TGTGCCAGTAGTTTCCCGACTAGCGGAGACTACAATGAGCAGTTCTTC
. TRBJ2-5 TRBV7-2 . CASSLGGATETQYF TGTGCCAGCAGCTTAGGGGGGGCGACGGAGACCCAGTACTTC
. TRBJ2-5 TRBV2 TRBD2 CASRGRLAGAKGETQYF TGTGCCAGCAGAGGACGACTAGCGGGAGCCAAGGGAGAGACCCAGTACTTC
. TRBJ1-1 TRBV18 . CASSPDGGNTEAFF TGTGCCAGCTCACCGGACGGGGGGAACACTGAAGCTTTCTTT
. TRBJ1-1 TRBV6-6 . CASSRVGDTEAFF TGTGCCAGCAGTCGGGTGGGTGACACTGAAGCTTTCTTT
. TRBJ2-2 TRBV19 TRBD2 CASTGGLAGGRDTGELFF TGTGCCAGTACGGGCGGACTAGCGGGAGGGAGGGATACCGGGGAGCTGTTTTTT
. TRBJ2-3 TRBV28 . CASTLWGGRADTQYF TGTGCCAGCACCCTCTGGGGGGGGCGGGCAGATACGCAGTATTTT
. TRBJ2-7 TRBV5-1 . CASSGGTETYEQYF TGCGCCAGCTCGGGCGGGACAGAGACCTACGAGCAGTACTTC
few TRBJ2-7 TRBV11-2 . CASSRGHVGGGQYF TGTGCCAGCAGCCGAGGACACGTAGGAGGTGGGCAGTACTTC
. TRBJ2-3 TRBV4-2 TRBD2 CASSQNPGLAVTDTQYF TGTGCCAGCAGCCAAAACCCGGGACTAGCGGTTACAGATACGCAGTATTTT
. TRBJ2-5 TRBV29-1 . CSAQEETQYF TGCAGCGCCCAAGAAGAGACCCAGTACTTC
. TRBJ2-2 TRBV6-6 TRBD2 CASRTSGNTGELFF TGTGCCAGCAGGACTAGCGGGAACACCGGGGAGCTGTTTTTT
. TRBJ2-5 TRBV4-3 . CASSQELGRQETQYF TGCGCCAGCAGCCAAGAACTGGGACGTCAAGAGACCCAGTACTTC
. TRBJ2-2 TRBV15 . CATSRVDPGELFF TGTGCCACCAGCAGAGTAGATCCCGGGGAGCTGTTTTTT
. TRBJ1-3 TRBV11-2 . CASSPTFSSGNTIYF TGTGCCAGCAGCCCCACCTTCAGCTCTGGAAACACCATATATTTT
. TRBJ1-3 TRBV9 . CASSVGGIGNTIYF TGTGCCAGCAGCGTAGGGGGGATAGGAAACACCATATATTTT
once TRBJ2-4 TRBV7-3 . CASSLSGADIQYF TGTGCCAGCAGCTTAAGCGGTGCGGACATTCAGTACTTC
. TRBJ1-5 TRBV7-2 . CASSSTRGPPQHF TGTGCCAGCAGCTCCACCCGGGGACCGCCCCAGCATTTT